Listed below are T cell receptor beta chains from one sample, sequenced in a study of T cell responses to AZD1222 COVID-19 vaccine. The repertoire was sequenced with immunoSEQ multiplex PCR; TCRdb's copy has only in-frame clones and lacks some. This table has 150,000 to 200,000 clones, about 91% appearing once. The sequencing here drew on peripheral blood, taken 28 days after the second AZD1222 dose. Receptor source: an adult who received the AZD1222 COVID-19 vaccine. Both conserved end residues are part of each CDR3. D genes are given only for firm matches. Only part of the rows carry a size: once, few, many, or a class if the clone is expanded.

TRBJ1-1	.	TRBV14	.	TGTGCCAGCAGCCTACTCGGTGAAGCTTTCTTT	CASSLLGEAFF
TRBJ1-2	.	TRBV10-2	.	TGCGCCAGCAGTGAAATTAGCGGGGGGCTGGGAGGCTACACCTTC	CASSEISGGLGGYTF
TRBJ2-3	.	TRBV7-9	.	TGTGCCAGCAGCTATGGGGCAGATACGCAGTATTTT	CASSYGADTQYF
TRBJ1-1	TRBD1	TRBV19	.	TGTGCCAGTAGAACGGGGGACAGGGGGCCGCCAAACTTAATGAACACTGAAGCTTTCTTT	CASRTGDRGPPNLMNTEAFF
TRBJ2-3	.	TRBV11-3	.	TGTGCCAGCAGCTCCCCACCCAAGGATACGCAGTATTTT	CASSSPPKDTQYF
TRBJ1-6	.	TRBV28	.	TGTGCCAGCAGTTTGGGGGATTCACCCCTCCACTTT	CASSLGDSPLHF
TRBJ1-2	.	TRBV11-2	.	TGTGCCAGCAGCTTAGTTGGTTCCGGTGGCTACACCTTC	CASSLVGSGGYTF
TRBJ1-5	TRBD1	TRBV10-1	.	TGCGCCAGCAGTATTCCGGGACAGGGGCTCAATCAGCCCCAGCATTTT	CASSIPGQGLNQPQHF
TRBJ1-1	.	TRBV12-3/TRBV12-4	.	TGTGCCAGCAGTTCACCCGGGAACACTGAAGCTTTCTTT	CASSSPGNTEAFF
TRBJ2-7	.	TRBV6-5	.	TGTGCCAGCATGCCGCGGGGTAGCTCCTACGAGCAGTACTTC	CASMPRGSSYEQYF
TRBJ2-7	.	TRBV19	.	TGTGCCAGTAGTAAAGGGCGTCAGCCAGGTTACGAGCAGTACTTC	CASSKGRQPGYEQYF
TRBJ1-2	.	TRBV5-4	.	TGTGCCAGCGGTGCCCAGGGGTACTATGGCTACACCTTC	CASGAQGYYGYTF
TRBJ2-5	.	TRBV19	.	TGTGCCAGTAGTATGGGGAAGTACGAGACCCAGTACTTC	CASSMGKYETQYF
TRBJ1-3	.	TRBV18	.	TGTGCCAGCTCACCGGGCCAGGTGAACACCATATATTTT	CASSPGQVNTIYF
TRBJ1-2	.	TRBV10-2	.	TGCGCCAGCAGTCCCGGGGTGGGAGTCGGGGGCTACACCTTC	CASSPGVGVGGYTF
TRBJ2-1	.	TRBV30	.	TGTGCCTGGAGTGCCGTCAAGGGCAATGAGCAGTTCTTC	CAWSAVKGNEQFF
TRBJ1-5	.	TRBV3-1/TRBV3-2	.	TGTGCCAGCAGCCAAGAATTGCGCAATCAGCCCCAGCATTTT	CASSQELRNQPQHF
TRBJ1-3	.	TRBV3-1/TRBV3-2	few	TGTGCCAGCAGCCGTCTTAGAAACACCATATATTTT	CASSRLRNTIYF
TRBJ1-2	TRBD1	TRBV6-5	.	TGTGCCAGCAGCGCGGGACAGGCTAACTATGGCTACACCTTC	CASSAGQANYGYTF
TRBJ2-5	TRBD1	TRBV7-2	few	TGTGCCAGCAGCTACCGGACAGGGGCAATCCAAGAGACCCAGTACTTC	CASSYRTGAIQETQYF
TRBJ2-2	TRBD2	TRBV20-1	.	TGCAGTGCTAGTGGACTAGCAAACACCGGGGAGCTGTTTTTT	CSASGLANTGELFF
TRBJ2-1	.	TRBV4-3	.	TGCGCCAGCAGCCAAGTGCTAGAGAGCTCCTACAATGAGCAGTTCTTC	CASSQVLESSYNEQFF
TRBJ1-1	TRBD1	TRBV29-1	.	TGCAGCGCCGACGATCCGGGACAGGGGGCCTGGGGTGAAGCTTTCTTT	CSADDPGQGAWGEAFF
TRBJ2-7	TRBD1	TRBV28	.	TGTGCCAGCACCCCTCGACAGGGAAGCTCCTACGAGCAGTACTTC	CASTPRQGSSYEQYF
TRBJ2-2	.	TRBV6-2/TRBV6-3	.	TGTGCCAGCAGTTACTCGTTAGGGGCGTTCGGGGAGCTGTTTTTT	CASSYSLGAFGELFF
TRBJ1-2	.	TRBV28	.	TGTGCCAGCAGTTTGTCTCGGGGGGGCTACACCTTC	CASSLSRGGYTF
TRBJ1-1	TRBD1	TRBV5-1	.	TGCGCCAGCAGCCGGGACAGGGACAGGGTGGAAGCTTTCTTT	CASSRDRDRVEAFF
TRBJ2-3	TRBD1	TRBV6-4	few	TGTGCCAGCAGCGGGACAGGGGGCACAGATACGCAGTATTTT	CASSGTGGTDTQYF
TRBJ1-2	.	TRBV6-4	.	TGTGCCAGCAGTTCAGGGAACTATGGCTACACCTTC	CASSSGNYGYTF
TRBJ1-1	TRBD1	TRBV7-2	.	TGTGCCAGCAGCTTAAGAGGGCAGGGGGTCAACACTGAAGCTTTCTTT	CASSLRGQGVNTEAFF
TRBJ1-6	.	TRBV6-1	.	TGTGCCAGCAGTGAACGGCAGGGTGTTAGCTCCTATAATTCACCCCTCCACTTT	CASSERQGVSSYNSPLHF
TRBJ1-1	.	TRBV7-2	.	TGTGCCAGCAGCATCGGAGGGAACACTGAAGCTTTCTTT	CASSIGGNTEAFF
TRBJ1-6	.	TRBV5-1	.	TGCGCCAGCAGCTTGGGGTGGAATTCACCCCTCCACTTT	CASSLGWNSPLHF
TRBJ2-3	.	TRBV20-1	.	TGCAGCCCGGGGGATACGCAGTATTTT	CSPGDTQYF
TRBJ2-2	.	TRBV5-4	.	TGTGCCAGCAGCCAGGACATTGGATACACCGGGGAGCTGTTTTTT	CASSQDIGYTGELFF
TRBJ2-3	.	TRBV11-3	.	TGTGCCAGCAGCTTAGGAGCAACGGGAAGCACAGATACGCAGTATTTT	CASSLGATGSTDTQYF
TRBJ2-3	TRBD2	TRBV7-9	.	TGTGCCAGCAGCCGAGGGACTAGCGGGGGGGAGACAGATACGCAGTATTTT	CASSRGTSGGETDTQYF
TRBJ1-5	.	TRBV27	.	TGTGCCAGCAGTCCCCGGGACACAGACAATCAGCCCCAGCATTTT	CASSPRDTDNQPQHF
TRBJ1-4	.	TRBV7-4	once	TGTGCCAGCTGGGTGGGGGAAAAACTGTTTTTT	CASWVGEKLFF
TRBJ2-1	.	TRBV6-2/TRBV6-3	.	TGTGCCAGCAGCCCTCCCGGGCTAGCGCTAATTGGGTACAATGAGCAGTTCTTC	CASSPPGLALIGYNEQFF